These T cell receptor beta chains were read from a single sample in a study of blood T cell repertoires in COVID-19. Using immunoSEQ multiplex PCR, the repertoire was profiled, and TCRdb retains in-frame clones only, with some absent. The table records approximately 150,000 clones, approximately 90% of them present only once. The sample consisted of peripheral blood. These receptors came from a woman between 45 and 60 years old with acute or convalescent COVID-19. The CDR3 runs from the conserved cysteine through the conserved F or W. D genes are given only for firm matches. Clone size, where shown, is once, few, many, or a class for clones that have expanded.

v_call,j_call,clone_size,d_call,cdr3_aa,cdr3_nt
TRBV6-1,TRBJ1-1,NA,NA,CASSGKGLSMNTEAFF,TGTGCCAGCAGTGGGAAAGGACTGAGTATGAACACTGAAGCTTTCTTT
TRBV12-3/TRBV12-4,TRBJ1-2,once,TRBD1,CASTRTGHGYTF,TGTGCCAGCACCCGGACAGGGCATGGCTACACCTTC
TRBV30,TRBJ1-1,once,NA,CAWSMDRDTEAFF,TGTGCCTGGAGTATGGACAGAGACACTGAAGCTTTCTTT
TRBV5-4,TRBJ2-7,NA,NA,CASSGKGNEQYF,TGTGCCAGCAGCGGAAAGGGGAACGAGCAGTACTTC
TRBV27,TRBJ1-1,NA,TRBD1,CASSLIWTGERVTEAFF,TGTGCCAGCAGTCTAATATGGACAGGGGAAAGGGTCACTGAAGCTTTCTTT
TRBV11-3,TRBJ1-1,NA,NA,CASSPRGTEAFF,TGTGCCAGCAGCCCTCGGGGGACTGAAGCTTTCTTT
TRBV18,TRBJ2-3,NA,TRBD2,CASSQDSGTDTQYF,TGTGCCAGCTCACAGGATAGCGGGACAGATACGCAGTATTTT
TRBV11-3,TRBJ1-5,NA,TRBD1,CASNRDRALGSNQPQHF,TGTGCCAGCAACCGGGACAGGGCCCTAGGGAGCAATCAGCCCCAGCATTTT
TRBV5-1,TRBJ1-2,NA,NA,CASSLGRGVGYGYTF,TGCGCCAGCAGCTTGGGACGAGGAGTGGGCTATGGCTACACCTTC
TRBV18,TRBJ2-1,NA,TRBD1,CASSPPSRDRGREQFF,TGTGCCAGCTCACCACCTTCTCGGGACAGGGGGCGTGAGCAGTTCTTC
TRBV24-1,TRBJ1-1,few,NA,CATAPDTDAFF,TGTGCCACTGCCCCCGACACGGATGCTTTCTTT
TRBV5-3,TRBJ1-1,NA,TRBD1,CARSLTGGNSSTTEAFF,TGTGCCAGAAGCTTAACAGGGGGCAACTCTTCGACCACTGAAGCTTTCTTT
TRBV19,TRBJ2-2,few,NA,CASSIGHYGITGELFF,TGTGCCAGTAGTATAGGCCACTATGGAATCACCGGGGAGCTGTTTTTT
TRBV12-3/TRBV12-4,TRBJ1-6,once,NA,CASSPQGGSPLHF,TGTGCCAGCAGTCCGCAGGGAGGTTCACCCCTCCACTTT
TRBV7-2,TRBJ2-1,NA,NA,CASSLASGYNEQFF,TGTGCCAGCAGCTTAGCTAGCGGTTACAATGAGCAGTTCTTC
TRBV24-1,TRBJ1-2,once,TRBD1,CATAWRQGRYYGYTF,TGTGCCACCGCTTGGAGACAGGGCCGCTACTATGGCTACACCTTC
TRBV18,TRBJ1-2,NA,TRBD1,CASSPPPGQGAVGGYTF,TGTGCCAGCTCACCCCCCCCGGGACAGGGGGCAGTGGGGGGCTACACCTTC
TRBV7-3,TRBJ1-2,NA,NA,CASSLKATAGEGYGYTF,TGTGCCAGCAGCTTAAAGGCGACCGCGGGGGAAGGCTATGGCTACACCTTC
TRBV4-3,TRBJ2-1,NA,NA,CASSQENSQGQFF,TGCGCCAGCAGCCAAGAAAACAGCCAAGGGCAGTTCTTC
TRBV7-3,TRBJ1-6,NA,NA,CASSLDGRDPYNSPLHF,TGTGCCAGCAGCCTAGACGGGAGGGATCCCTATAATTCACCCCTCCACTTT
TRBV19,TRBJ2-7,NA,TRBD1,CASSISMTGSYEQYF,TGTGCCAGTAGTATCTCTATGACAGGGAGCTACGAGCAGTACTTC
TRBV7-9,TRBJ1-2,few,NA,CASSLTGVPGYTF,TGTGCCAGCAGCCTTACAGGAGTTCCCGGCTACACCTTC
TRBV5-4,TRBJ2-2,NA,TRBD2,CASSAGGAAGELFF,TGTGCCAGCAGCGCCGGGGGGGCGGCCGGGGAGCTGTTTTTT
TRBV7-2,TRBJ1-1,NA,TRBD1,CASSSTQGDTEAFF,TGTGCCAGCAGCTCCACACAGGGGGACACTGAAGCTTTCTTT
TRBV19,TRBJ1-2,NA,NA,CASSTTGYGYTF,TGTGCCAGTAGTACGACAGGCTATGGCTACACCTTC
TRBV2,TRBJ2-1,NA,TRBD2,CASSGTSGKDNEQFF,TGTGCCAGCAGTGGAACTAGCGGGAAGGACAATGAGCAGTTCTTC
TRBV6-1,TRBJ2-6,NA,NA,CASSEDRVISSGANVLTF,TGTGCCAGCAGTGAAGACAGGGTCATAAGCTCTGGGGCCAACGTCCTGACTTTC
TRBV5-1,TRBJ2-1,few,NA,CASSPKQGNAQFF,TGCGCCAGCAGCCCGAAACAGGGCAATGCGCAGTTCTTC
TRBV11-3,TRBJ2-3,NA,TRBD2,CASSLGLAGGSTDTQYF,TGTGCCAGCAGCTTAGGGCTTGCGGGGGGAAGCACAGATACGCAGTATTTT
TRBV5-6,TRBJ2-7,NA,NA,CASSLGGFGVYEQYF,TGTGCCAGCAGCTTAGGAGGGTTTGGGGTTTACGAGCAGTACTTC
TRBV19,TRBJ2-7,NA,TRBD2,CASSIGREGAYEQYF,TGTGCCAGTAGTATTGGGAGGGAAGGAGCATACGAGCAGTACTTC
TRBV19,TRBJ1-1,once,NA,CASRPGQNTEAFF,TGTGCCAGTAGGCCGGGACAGAACACTGAAGCTTTCTTT
TRBV7-2,TRBJ1-2,NA,NA,CASSLVTGSRDYGYTF,TGTGCCAGCAGCTTAGTTACAGGGTCCCGTGACTATGGCTACACCTTC
TRBV10-3,TRBJ2-2,NA,TRBD1,CAISDRQGAGELFF,TGTGCCATCAGTGATCGACAGGGAGCCGGGGAGCTGTTTTTT
TRBV7-2,TRBJ2-3,NA,TRBD2,CASSQRGVGPDTQYF,TGTGCCAGCAGCCAGCGGGGGGTGGGGCCAGATACGCAGTATTTT
TRBV5-1,TRBJ2-5,NA,TRBD1,CASSGQGPRETQYF,TGCGCCAGCAGCGGACAGGGCCCCAGGGAGACCCAGTACTTC
TRBV24-1,TRBJ2-1,NA,TRBD2,CATSDLGGGAGEQFF,TGTGCCACCAGTGATTTGGGCGGGGGGGCCGGTGAGCAGTTCTTC
TRBV7-2,TRBJ2-2,NA,NA,CASSPNRDTGELFF,TGTGCCAGCAGCCCCAACAGGGACACCGGGGAGCTGTTTTTT
TRBV10-2,TRBJ1-2,NA,TRBD1,CASRVPGQDSNYGYTF,TGCGCCAGCAGGGTCCCGGGACAGGACTCTAACTATGGCTACACCTTC
TRBV6-6,TRBJ2-7,once,NA,CASSYGGGPYEQYF,TGTGCCAGCAGTTACGGAGGGGGCCCCTACGAGCAGTACTTC
TRBV2,TRBJ2-2,NA,TRBD1,CAWRGGRDTGELFF,TGTGCCTGGCGAGGGGGCCGTGACACCGGGGAGCTGTTTTTT
TRBV7-3,TRBJ2-7,NA,NA,CASSRTGPPDNEQYF,TGTGCCAGCAGCCGTACAGGGCCACCCGACAACGAGCAGTACTTC
TRBV3-1/TRBV3-2,TRBJ1-2,NA,TRBD1,CASSRGTANGYTF,TGTGCCAGCAGCCGAGGGACAGCCAATGGCTACACCTTC
TRBV19,TRBJ2-1,few,TRBD2,CASSSGREANEQFF,TGTGCCAGTAGTAGCGGGAGGGAGGCCAATGAGCAGTTCTTC
TRBV7-8,TRBJ1-2,NA,NA,CASSPGTPWTF,TGTGCCAGCAGCCCCGGGACACCTTGGACCTTC
TRBV10-3,TRBJ1-6,NA,NA,CAIGQTEGESPPHF,TGTGCCATCGGTCAGACAGAAGGAGAATCACCCCCCCACTTT
TRBV12-5,TRBJ2-1,NA,NA,CASGSERTNEQFF,TGTGCTAGTGGATCTGAGCGGACCAATGAGCAGTTCTTC